These 25 T cell receptor beta chains came from one sample sequenced in a study of cytomegalovirus exposure and HLA in healthy donors. With 60 Vbeta and 13 Jbeta primers, the PCR was carried out. The data were produced by immunoSEQ multiplex PCR, yet TCRdb's version contains in-frame clones alone and is incomplete. The table records over 200,000 clones, more than 75% of them present only once. Input material: PBMCs. These receptor sequences come from a woman in her forties in good health and CMV-seropositive.

In its sample, this clone was seen a few times. The V gene is TRBV9, the J gene TRBJ2-2; D might be TRBD2 (6 bases). CDR1 and CDR2 from the germline V gene are SGDLS and YYNGEE. This CDR3 is 14 amino acids long. V was pared by 4 bases and J by 7 bases, with 14 bases between. The CDR3 spells CASSPRLASGELFF. CDR3 in DNA: TGTGCCAGCAGCCCCCGGCTAGCGAGCGGGGAGCTGTTTTTT.

In its sample, this clone was seen a few times. The rearrangement uses TRBV6-1 and TRBJ2-7; 7 bases align to TRBD2. The CDR3 loop spans 15 amino acids. The V gene end was trimmed by 6 bases and the J gene end by 3 bases; junction bases not matched to a gene: 11. CDR1 is MNHNS and CDR2 is SASEGT in the germline V gene. The CDR3: CASSGLGGRFYEQYF. CDR3 bases: TGTGCCAGCAGCGGACTTGGCGGGAGATTCTACGAGCAGTACTTC.

The V and J genes are TRBV27 and TRBJ1-5; TRBD1 matches at 9 bases. The CDR3 extends over 15 amino acids. The germline gives CDR1 MNHEY, CDR2 SMNVEV (reference sequence). V shed 3 bases, J shed 4 bases, and the junction held 4 bases outside the gene matches. This CDR3 reads CASSFGTGRNQPQHF. The CDR3 bases are TGTGCCAGCAGTTTTGGGACAGGGAGAAATCAGCCCCAGCATTTT.

V usage is TRBV5-1 and J usage is TRBJ1-2; perhaps TRBD1 as D (6 bases). This CDR3 is 14 amino acids long. V gave up 8 bases and J gave up 0 bases, with 14 bases separating them. Per germline, CDR1 SGHRS and CDR2 YFSETQ. The CDR3, as DNA: TGCGCCAGTGCACAGGGTACAGCTAACTATGGCTACACCTTC. This translates into CASAQGTANYGYTF.

This clone showed up just a few times. The rearrangement uses TRBV5-1 and TRBJ2-5, with 7 bases matching TRBD1. CDR3 length: 14 residues. With V trimmed by 0 bases and J by 5 bases, 4 bases remained unmatched. The germline V gene encodes CDR1 SGHRS and CDR2 YFSETQ. The DNA for the CDR3 is TGCGCCAGCAGCTTGGAAGGGGGCGCGGAGACCCAGTACTTC. Protein sequence: CASSLEGGAETQYF.

This clone has a handful of counts. The rearrangement joins TRBV5-4 to TRBJ1-5; perhaps TRBD1 as D (6 bases). Germline V gene sequence: CDR1 SGHNT, CDR2 YYREEE (reference sequence). The V end was cut by 4 bases, the J end by 4 bases, with 18 bases between. The CDR3 runs to 16 residues. This CDR3 reads CASSPGGQGTNQPQHF. The CDR3 nucleotides read TGTGCCAGCAGCCCCGGGGGGCAGGGAACAAATCAGCCCCAGCATTTT.

This chain joins TRBV7-3 and TRBJ2-1; TRBD2 aligns across 9 bases. After removal of 5 bases from V and 9 bases from J, the junction contained 14 bases not matched to a gene. The germline V gene encodes CDR1 SGHTA and CDR2 FQGTGA. This CDR3 is built from 16 residues. This CDR3 is CASSLSVGGRGSEQFF. The CDR3 bases are TGTGCCAGCAGCCTATCGGTTGGCGGGAGGGGTAGTGAGCAGTTCTTC.

This clone occurred a few times. This chain connects TRBV4-3 to TRBJ1-2, with TRBD1 matching over 8 bases. V shed 0 bases, J shed 2 bases, and the junction held 2 bases outside the gene matches. This CDR3 is 15 amino acids long. Germline V gene lookup returns CDR1 LGHNA and CDR2 YSLEER. The CDR3 sequence: CASSQDRTGNYGYTF. In nucleotides, the CDR3 is TGCGCCAGCAGCCAAGATCGGACAGGGAACTATGGCTACACCTTC.

This chain uses TRBV7-2 with TRBJ2-1, with a possible D match to TRBD2 (6 bases). Trimming cost V 4 bases and J 0 bases, with 19 bases left between them. This CDR3 is built from 18 residues. Germline assignment: CDR1 SGHTA and CDR2 FQGNSA. The CDR3 here is CASSSRRGRAGSYNEQFF. CDR3 bases: TGTGCCAGCAGCTCCCGCCGTGGTCGAGCGGGCTCCTACAATGAGCAGTTCTTC.

About this clone itself: The junction does not match germline at one end; this may be a read error. This chain joins TRBV9 and TRBJ1-1; D possibly corresponds to TRBD1 (5 bases). The CDR3 loop spans 12 amino acids. The germline V gene has CDR1 SGDLS and CDR2 YYNGEE. In DNA, the CDR3 is TGTGCCAGCGGCGGGGGAGGGGCGGCCGAGAGATTT. This sequence encodes CASGGGGAAERF.

The V call is TRBV4-1, the J call TRBJ1-3, with TRBD1 matching 7 bases. The CDR3 has 16 amino acids. Germline CDR1 and CDR2: MGHRA and YSYEKL. V dropped 3 bases and J dropped 0; count of bases not matched to a gene: 5. The CDR3 spells CASSQEHRGSGNTIYF. CDR3 bases: TGCGCCAGCAGCCAGGAACACAGGGGCTCTGGAAACACCATATATTTT.

The chain joins TRBV7-9 to TRBJ1-3; maybe TRBD1 (5 bases). The CDR3 spans 15 residues. Germline V gene lookup returns CDR1 SEHNR and CDR2 FQNEAQ (reference sequence). Trimming left V 5 bases short and J 3 bases short, with 14 bases between. The CDR3 DNA reads TGTGCCAGCAGCCCGCCGGGCGGGGGTGGAAACACCATATATTTT. It is translated as CASSPPGGGGNTIYF.

J is TRBJ2-1 and V is TRBV9, with D perhaps TRBD1 (5 bases). CDR3 length: 12 residues. Per the germline V gene, CDR1 is SGDLS and CDR2 is YYNGEE. V was shortened by 2 bases and J by 15 bases, with 15 bases between the two germline ends. CDR3 loop: CASSVFDRPMFF. CDR3 bases: TGTGCCAGCAGCGTTTTCGACAGACCGATGTTCTTC.

CDR3 sequence reads: CASSGGTGIYSPLHF. The CDR3 DNA sequence: TGTGCCAGCAGCGGGGGGACAGGGATATATTCACCCCTCCACTTT. This chain links TRBV6-1 with TRBJ1-6; 9 bases match TRBD1. V lost 6 bases and J lost 8; bases outside the gene matches: 8. Germline CDR1 is MNHNS and CDR2 is SASEGT. The CDR3 covers 15 residues.

The gene calls are TRBV10-1 and TRBJ2-7, with a tentative D call TRBD1 (6 bases). This CDR3 comprises 14 residues. Germline assignment: CDR1 WNHNN and CDR2 SYGVQD (reference sequence). The V end was cut by 7 bases, the J end by 0 bases, with 13 bases between. The CDR3 sequence is CASNTGTFSYEQYF. The CDR3 nucleotides read TGCGCCAGCAATACAGGGACCTTCTCCTACGAGCAGTACTTC.

This clone ranks as medium-sized. This chain connects TRBV9 to TRBJ2-7, with D perhaps TRBD1 (5 bases). Trimming removed 0 bases from V and 3 bases from J, with 10 bases in between. The CDR3 length is 14 residues. Germline CDR1 reads SGDLS; CDR2 reads YYNGEE. The DNA for the CDR3 is TGTGCCAGCAGCGTAGCAAGACAGCACTACGAGCAGTACTTC. Translation: CASSVARQHYEQYF.

V gene TRBV30 combines with J gene TRBJ2-5, with 7 positions matching TRBD2. The CDR3 has 14 amino acids. V shed 1 base and J 1 base; nucleotides not matched to a gene: 3. The germline V gene encodes CDR1 GTSNPN and CDR2 SVGIG (reference sequence). CDR3 sequence: CAWSGGGPQETQYF. The CDR3 DNA is TGTGCCTGGAGTGGGGGGGGACCCCAAGAGACCCAGTACTTC.

The J gene is TRBJ1-1, the V gene TRBV27, with a weak D call TRBD1 (5 bases). This CDR3 comprises 15 residues. CDR1 is MNHEY and CDR2 is SMNVEV in the germline V gene (reference sequence). Deletions cut 5 bases from V and 0 bases from J, with 13 bases between. This chain's CDR3 is CASSKWGGMNTEAFF. The CDR3 coding sequence is TGTGCCAGCAGTAAATGGGGGGGGATGAACACTGAAGCTTTCTTT.

This clone appeared a single time. The rearrangement uses TRBV19 and TRBJ1-1, with 11 bases lining up with TRBD1. The CDR3 is 15 residues long. After removal of 5 bases from V and 5 bases from J, the junction contained 7 bases not matched to a gene. CDR1 is LNHDA and CDR2 is SQIVND in the germline V gene (reference sequence). Here the CDR3 reads CASSPRTGGVTEAFF. The CDR3 bases are TGTGCCAGTAGTCCACGGACAGGGGGCGTAACTGAAGCTTTCTTT.

This clone was counted once. The chain employs TRBV14 and TRBJ2-1; weak D call: TRBD1 (5 bases). With 1 base removed from V and 8 bases from J, the gap between germline ends came to 18 bases. The germline gives CDR1 SGHDN, CDR2 FVKESK. The CDR3 spans 16 residues. The CDR3 DNA reads TGTGCCAGCAGCCAAGTTGAGCCCTTGCTAGGGGATGAGCAGTTCTTC. It codes for CASSQVEPLLGDEQFF. The full variable domain, in which reference TRBV14 and TRBJ2-1 provide the parts outside the CDR3, is EAGVTQFPSHSVIEKGQTVTLRCDPISGHDNLYWYRRVMGKEIKFLLHFVKESKQDESGMPNNRFLAERTGGTYSTLKVQPAELEDSGVYFCASSQVEPLLGDEQFFGPGTRLTVL.

The chain is built from TRBV30 and TRBJ2-5, with 9 bases lining up with TRBD1. After removal of 4 bases from V and 5 bases from J, the junction contained 14 bases not matched to a gene. This CDR3 comprises 16 residues. The germline CDR1 and CDR2 sequences are GTSNPN and SVGIG (reference sequence). This chain's CDR3 is CAWNKAGTGLAETQYF. In nucleotides, the CDR3 is TGTGCCTGGAACAAAGCCGGGACAGGGCTTGCGGAGACCCAGTACTTC.

This rearrangement joins TRBV5-8 to TRBJ2-5; D is undetermined. The CDR3 sequence is 14 residues long. V was cut by 1 base and J by 7 bases, with 14 bases left in between. The germline CDR1 and CDR2 sequences are SGHTS and YDEGEE. The CDR3 protein is CASSLRSARRTQYF. The DNA of the CDR3 is TGTGCCAGCAGCTTGAGGTCAGCCCGGAGGACCCAGTACTTC.

This chain links TRBV9 with TRBJ2-5; 11 positions match TRBD1. CDR3 length equals 15 residues. Germline-derived CDR1 and CDR2 are SGDLS and YYNGEE. With 0 bases clipped from V and 5 bases from J, the junction kept 3 bases outside the gene matches. The CDR3 loop reads CASSVGTGGEETQYF. In nucleotides, the CDR3 is TGTGCCAGCAGCGTAGGGACAGGGGGCGAGGAGACCCAGTACTTC.

The gene calls are TRBV28 and TRBJ2-3, with 13 bases aligning to TRBD2. V was pared by 5 bases and J by 6 bases, with 8 bases of the junction left unmatched. The CDR3 loop spans 16 amino acids. Germline values: CDR1 MDHEN, CDR2 SYDVKM. The CDR3 DNA is TGTGCCAGCAGTACTAGCGGGGGGGCCGGGAGGGATACGCAGTATTTT. Translation: CASSTSGGAGRDTQYF. Full variable domain (missing parts from reference TRBV28 and TRBJ2-3): DVKVTQSSRYLVKRTGEKVFLECVQDMDHENMFWYRQDPGLGLRLIYFSYDVKMKEKGDIPEGYSVSREKKERFSLILESASTNQTSMYLCASSTSGGAGRDTQYFGPGTRLTVL.

The genes are TRBV6-5 and TRBJ2-5, with D unresolved. Trimming left V 4 bases short and J 5 bases short, with 5 bases between. Germline CDR1 and CDR2: MNHEY and SVGAGI. The CDR3 has 11 amino acids. CDR3 region: CASSSFETQYF. The CDR3 DNA reads TGTGCCAGCAGTTCTTTCGAGACCCAGTACTTC.